This entry features one T cell receptor (beta chain) sequence. This sample is drawn from a study of blood T cell repertoires in COVID-19. Study at large: In each case, the material was cDNA or gDNA derived from T cells, B-cell-depleted T cells, or PBMCs.

Original processing notes: Amplified reference gene primers provided the basis for estimating nucleated cell counts. Clones were sequenced by immunoSEQ multiplex PCR, and TCRdb holds only the in-frame ones, with some missing. The DNA was the basis for D and trimming; V, J and clone size are from that table. The table has just under 35,000 clones, 85% to 95% seen once. The CDR3 extends over 15 amino acids. Germline V CDR1 and CDR2: SEHNR, FQNEAQ (reference sequence). V lost 6 bases and J lost 2, with 11 bases in between. This chain joins TRBV7-9 and TRBJ2-6; D may be TRBD1 (6 bases). This clonotype was sampled from a man between 60 and 70 years old with active or convalescent COVID-19. The sequencing sample was made of peripheral blood. The CDR3 DNA reads TGTGCCAGCAGATCTACAGGGACTGGGGCCAACGTCCTGACTTTC. Its protein product is CASRSTGTGANVLTF. Full variable domain (outside the CDR3, taken from reference TRBV7-9 and TRBJ2-6): DTGVSQNPRHKITKRGQNVTFRCDPISEHNRLYWYRQTLGQGPEFLTYFQNEAQLEKSRLLSDRFSAERPKGSFSTLEIQRTEQGDSAMYLCASRSTGTGANVLTFGAGSRLTVL.